Below are 28 T cell receptor beta chains sequenced from a single sample in a study of T cell repertoires in cytomegalovirus infection. TCRdb processed the reads anew with MiXCR; each CDR3 protein has one entry. Found here are approximately 500,000 distinct CDR3 sequences, approximately 15% of them singletons; the top ten hold 20% to 30%. The material sequenced was CD8+ T cells from PBMCs. The origin of the receptors is a human donor in good health (CMV status not recorded). Some clones in this sample may be carry-over from other donors' samples.

Concerning this clonotype itself: Relative to the germline gene, one junction end is altered; a read error may explain this. The chain is built from TRBV6-6 and TRBJ1-2; tentative D call: TRBD1 (5 bases). The CDR3 has 13 amino acids. CDR1 MNHNY and CDR2 SVGAGI come from the germline V gene (reference sequence). The DNA of the CDR3 is TGTGCCAGCAGTTACTCCCCGGACAAGGAAAGAGGCTTC. Encoded protein: CASSYSPDKERGF.

This chain uses TRBV7-9 with TRBJ2-7, with TRBD1 as a possible D gene (5 bases). V was clipped by 7 bases and J by 0 bases, with 13 bases between them. The CDR3 is 14 amino acids. CDR1 SEHNR and CDR2 FQNEAQ come from the germline V gene (reference sequence). CDR3 in DNA: TGTGCCAGCACCTCTTACAGGAGCTCCTACGAGCAGTACTTC. This translates into CASTSYRSSYEQYF. Based on the CDR3 plus reference TRBV7-9 and TRBJ2-7, the full variable domain is DTGVSQNPRHKITKRGQNVTFRCDPISEHNRLYWYRQTLGQGPEFLTYFQNEAQLEKSRLLSDRFSAERPKGSFSTLEIQRTEQGDSAMYLCASTSYRSSYEQYFGPGTRLTVT.

This clonotype was seen only a few times. The CDR3 DNA sequence: TGTGCCAGCAGTTTATCCGGGGTCCCCATGAACACTGAAGCTTTCTTT. This codes for CASSLSGVPMNTEAFF. This chain links TRBV27 with TRBJ1-1; no firm D call. This CDR3 comprises 16 residues. V lost 0 bases and J 0 bases, leaving 11 bases between the germline ends. Per the germline V gene, CDR1 is MNHEY and CDR2 is SMNVEV (reference sequence).

Remarks on this clonotype: With a much larger clone just one base away, this may be a read error. Because it lacks the conserved phenylalanine or tryptophan at the end, this CDR3 is likely a read error. This chain links TRBV4-1 with TRBJ2-6; D unresolved. Germline V gene lookup returns CDR1 MGHRA and CDR2 YSYEKL. The length of the CDR3 is 15 residues. The ends were cut back, 6 bases at V and 0 bases at J, with 9 bases in the middle. The CDR3 reads CASRYGDSGANVLTY. CDR3 coding DNA: TGCGCCAGCAGGTATGGGGACTCTGGGGCCAACGTCCTGACTTAC.

This clonotype has a count of ten or more. The chain carries TRBV7-8 and TRBJ1-1; TRBD1 might be the D (5 bases). Trimming shortened V by 7 bases and J by 0 bases, and 15 bases separated the two germline ends. This CDR3 has 15 amino acids. Germline V gene lookup returns CDR1 SGHVS and CDR2 FQNEAQ. CDR3 DNA sequence: TGTGCCAGCACCGACAAGGGGAACATGAACACTGAAGCTTTCTTT. It is translated as CASTDKGNMNTEAFF. The full variable domain, its missing parts supplied by reference TRBV7-8 and TRBJ1-1, is GAGVSQSPRYKVAKRGQDVALRCDPISGHVSLFWYQQALGQGPEFLTYFQNEAQLDKSGLPSDRFFAERPEGSVSTLKIQRTQQEDSAVYLCASTDKGNMNTEAFFGQGTRLTVV.

This clonotype occurred many times. The rearrangement joins TRBV11-3 to TRBJ2-1; 7 positions match TRBD1. The J segment lost 5 bases and the V segment lost 0 bases, leaving 7 bases of the junction unmatched. Germline V gives CDR1 SGHNT, CDR2 YENEEA. The CDR3 sequence is 16 residues long. CDR3 coding DNA: TGTGCCAGCAGCTTAGATCAAACAGGGGAAGACAATGAGCAGTTCTTC. This sequence encodes CASSLDQTGEDNEQFF. Looking up the rest from reference TRBV11-3 and TRBJ2-1 gives the full variable domain: EAGVVQSPRYKIIEKKQPVAFWCNPISGHNTLYWYLQNLGQGPELLIRYENEEAVDDSQLPKDRFSAERLKGVDSTLKIQPAELGDSAVYLCASSLDQTGEDNEQFFGPGTRLTVL.

This chain connects TRBV15 to TRBJ1-1; no clear D gene. This CDR3 region has 12 residues. Trimming removed 5 bases from V and 10 bases from J, with 14 bases in between. Germline-derived CDR1 and CDR2 are LNHNV and YYDKDF (reference sequence). The CDR3 sequence: CATSGEFDVAFF. As DNA, the CDR3 is TGTGCCACCAGCGGGGAATTTGACGTAGCTTTCTTT. Using reference TRBV15 and TRBJ1-1 for the parts outside the CDR3, the full variable domain is DAMVIQNPRYQVTQFGKPVTLSCSQTLNHNVMYWYQQKSSQAPKLLFHYYDKDFNNEADTPDNFQSRRPNTSFCFLDIRSPGLGDTAMYLCATSGEFDVAFFGQGTRLTVV.

V gene TRBV29-1 combines with J gene TRBJ1-1; no definite D call. The germline CDR1 and CDR2 sequences are SQVTM and ANQGSEA. The CDR3 runs 11 residues. Trimming pared 7 bases from V and 0 bases from J, leaving 6 bases between. The CDR3 protein is CSAIMNTEAFF. CDR3 nucleotide sequence: TGCAGCGCTATCATGAACACTGAAGCTTTCTTT.

The chain has TRBV6-2 or TRBV6-3 and TRBJ2-1; D gene unclear. Germline CDR1 and CDR2: MNHEY and SVGEGT. The ends were cut back, 8 bases at V and 5 bases at J, with 19 bases in the middle. This CDR3 spans 15 amino acids. The CDR3 loop is CASERKVLHHNEQFF. Written as DNA, the CDR3 is TGTGCCAGCGAGCGTAAAGTTTTACACCACAATGAGCAGTTCTTC.

This clonotype turned up a few times. The chain joins TRBV15 to TRBJ2-7; D possibly uses TRBD1 or TRBD2 (6 bases each). V lost 1 base, J lost 6 bases, and 10 bases lay in between. This CDR3 contains 13 residues. Germline assignment: CDR1 LNHNV and CDR2 YYDKDF (reference sequence). The CDR3 coding sequence is TGTGCCACCAGCAGAGGCAGGGGAGGCGAGCAGTACTTC. Translated: CATSRGRGGEQYF.

CDR3 sequence reads: CAWSPQPSGNTIYF. The CDR3, as DNA: TGTGCCTGGAGTCCACAGCCTTCTGGAAACACCATATATTTT. V and J are TRBV30 and TRBJ1-3, with D hard to call. V gave up 2 bases and J gave up 1 base, with 9 bases separating them. Germline CDR1 is GTSNPN and CDR2 is SVGIG (reference sequence). The CDR3 has 14 amino acids. The whole variable domain, remainder taken from reference TRBV30 and TRBJ1-3, is SQTIHQWPATLVQPVGSPLSLECTVEGTSNPNLYWYRQAAGRGLQLLFYSVGIGQISSEVPQNLSASRPQDRQFILSSKKLLLSDSGFYLCAWSPQPSGNTIYFGEGSWLTVV.

This clonotype was recorded a few times. The J gene is TRBJ2-3, the V gene TRBV28, with D possibly TRBD1 on 5 matching bases. Trimming pared 7 bases from V and 6 bases from J, leaving 14 bases between. This CDR3 has 13 residues. Per germline, CDR1 MDHEN and CDR2 SYDVKM. The chain's CDR3 is CASKGILVDTQYF. The CDR3 DNA reads TGTGCCAGCAAGGGGATCTTGGTGGATACGCAGTATTTT.

The V and J genes are TRBV28 and TRBJ2-2; D possibly corresponds to TRBD2 (6 bases). CDR1 MDHEN and CDR2 SYDVKM come from the germline V gene. Trimming took off 2 bases at V and 1 base at J, with 8 bases between the two ends. The CDR3 covers 15 residues. The DNA for the CDR3 is TGTGCCAGCAGTTTAGGCGGGGAGAACACCGGGGAGCTGTTTTTT. Amino acid sequence: CASSLGGENTGELFF.

At least ten counts were recorded for this clonotype. This chain links TRBV7-2 with TRBJ2-1; D uncertain. Germline loops: CDR1 SGHTA, CDR2 FQGNSA. The germline V and J ends were trimmed by 5 bases and 3 bases, with 17 bases remaining between them. CDR3 length: 16 residues. CDR3 in DNA: TGTGCCAGCAGCCCCCCTCGTAGGACGCACTACAATGAGCAGTTCTTC. Encoded protein: CASSPPRRTHYNEQFF.

This clonotype has ten or more counts. The gene calls are TRBV28 and TRBJ2-4; TRBD1 is a possible D gene (6 bases). With 4 bases removed from V and 9 bases from J, the gap between germline ends came to 22 bases. Germline lookup yields CDR1 MDHEN and CDR2 SYDVKM. The CDR3 is 16 residues long. CDR3 nucleotide sequence: TGTGCCAGCAGTTCCCGACAGGTCTTAGCCAGAGGCATTCAGTACTTC. Protein sequence: CASSSRQVLARGIQYF.

This clonotype was detected only a few times. This chain links TRBV9 with TRBJ2-4; the match to TRBD2 covers 11 bases. The germline V gene has CDR1 SGDLS and CDR2 YYNGEE. Trimming took 4 bases from V and 3 from J; bases not matched to a gene: 12. This CDR3 contains 18 residues. Here the CDR3 reads CASSPRRPTSGSKNIQYF. The CDR3 region has the DNA TGTGCCAGCAGCCCCCGTAGACCAACTAGCGGGAGCAAAAACATTCAGTACTTC. Together with reference TRBV9 and TRBJ2-4, the CDR3 gives the full variable domain: DSGVTQTPKHLITATGQRVTLRCSPRSGDLSVYWYQQSLDQGLQFLIQYYNGEERAKGNILERFSAQQFPDLHSELNLSSLELGDSALYFCASSPRRPTSGSKNIQYFGAGTRLSVL.

Ten or more counts support this clonotype. The gene calls are TRBV20-1 and TRBJ1-2; D unclear. V was clipped by 5 bases and J by 1 base, with 14 bases between them. Germline-derived CDR1 and CDR2 are DFQATT and SNEGSKA (reference sequence). The CDR3 sequence is 14 residues long. The CDR3 region is CSAGREKDNYGYTF. The CDR3 DNA reads TGCAGTGCTGGGCGGGAAAAAGATAACTATGGCTACACCTTC.

In its sample, this clonotype was seen many times. The rearrangement joins TRBV12-3 or TRBV12-4 to TRBJ1-1, with D tentatively TRBD1 (5 bases). With 7 bases removed from V and 3 bases from J, the gap between germline ends came to 12 bases. CDR3 length equals 13 residues. CDR3 in amino acids: CASTRTLHTEAFF. The CDR3 DNA sequence: TGTGCCAGCACCAGGACACTTCACACTGAAGCTTTCTTT.

The table lists this clonotype with a few counts. The chain links TRBV27 to TRBJ2-7; a weak D match, TRBD2 (6 bases). The V gene's germline CDR1 is MNHEY and CDR2 SMNVEV (reference sequence). Trimming left V 5 bases short and J 6 bases short, with 20 bases between. The CDR3 covers 15 residues. DNA of the CDR3: TGTGCCAGCAGTACCCATATGGAGGGCCGGTTCGAGCAGTACTTC. Translated: CASSTHMEGRFEQYF.

A few counts support this clonotype. V gene TRBV14 combines with J gene TRBJ2-5; D remains unclear. V lost 4 bases, J lost 8 bases, and 17 bases lay in between. Germline V gene data show CDR1 as SGHDN and CDR2 as FVKESK. CDR3 size: 14 residues. The CDR3 coding sequence is TGTGCCAGCAGCCCCCCAACGGCTCCCTCAACCCAGTACTTC. It specifies CASSPPTAPSTQYF.

This clonotype has only a few counts. This rearrangement joins TRBV9 to TRBJ1-5, with 11 bases that match TRBD1. This CDR3 spans 15 amino acids. Germline assignment: CDR1 SGDLS and CDR2 YYNGEE. V was clipped by 4 bases and J by 5 bases; unmatched bases: 5. CDR3 sequence (DNA): TGTGCCAGCAGCCCACGGGACAGGGGGGATCAGCCCCAGCATTTT. It is translated as CASSPRDRGDQPQHF.

This clonotype showed up many times. J is TRBJ1-3 and V is TRBV28; the D is unclear. Germline CDR1 MDHEN, CDR2 SYDVKM. Trimming left V 4 bases short and J 2 bases short, with 6 bases between. The CDR3 is 13 residues long. For the CDR3, the DNA is TGTGCCAGCAGTTGGTCGGCTGGAAACACCATATATTTT. Translation gives CASSWSAGNTIYF.

Of note for this clonotype: A much larger clone sits a single nucleotide away, making a read error possible. Since no conserved phenylalanine or tryptophan closes the CDR3, a read error is the likely cause. The rearrangement links TRBV11-2 to TRBJ2-5; unclear D gene. The CDR3 runs 14 residues. CDR1 and CDR2 (germline): SGHAT, FQNNGV. Trimming removed 3 bases from V and 1 base from J, with 9 bases in between. CDR3 in DNA: TGTGCCAGCAGCTTCGTCCAGAGCCAAGAGACCCAGTACTTA. Its translation is CASSFVQSQETQYL.

The V gene is TRBV27, the J gene TRBJ2-2; D not resolved. Trimming pared 7 bases from V and 2 bases from J, leaving 8 bases between. This CDR3 region has 13 residues. Germline CDR1 reads MNHEY; CDR2 reads SMNVEV (reference sequence). The CDR3 here is CASKPRNTGELFF. CDR3 coding DNA: TGTGCCAGCAAGCCTAGAAACACCGGGGAGCTGTTTTTT.

The CDR3 is CASATDGVSEAFF. The CDR3, as DNA: TGTGCCAGCGCGACAGACGGTGTCTCTGAAGCTTTCTTT. The V gene is TRBV27, the J gene TRBJ1-1; TRBD1 is a possible D gene (5 bases). CDR3 size: 13 residues. Germline V gives CDR1 MNHEY, CDR2 SMNVEV (reference sequence). Trimming took 8 bases from V and 6 from J, leaving 16 bases between them.

The chain joins TRBV3-1 to TRBJ2-1, with TRBD2 matching 8 bases. The CDR3 sequence is 15 residues long. V lost 0 bases, J lost 7 bases, and 5 bases stayed unmatched. CDR1 and CDR2 (germline): LGHDT, YNNKEL (reference sequence). CDR3 sequence (DNA): TGTGCCAGCAGCCAAGAAAGGGCTAGCGGGAATGAGCAGTTCTTC. Translating gives CASSQERASGNEQFF.

This clonotype was observed a few times. The rearrangement uses TRBV6-2 or TRBV6-3 and TRBJ1-2; 7 positions match TRBD1. The CDR3 covers 15 residues. Trimming took 6 bases from V and 2 from J; bases not matched to a gene: 9. Germline CDR1 reads MNHEY; CDR2 reads SVGEGT. The CDR3 region is CASSPPGQQNYGYTF. CDR3 coding DNA: TGTGCCAGCAGCCCTCCGGGACAGCAGAACTATGGCTACACCTTC.

There are a few counts of this clonotype. The V call is TRBV9, the J call TRBJ2-5, with TRBD1 matching 12 bases. The V gene end was trimmed by 0 bases and the J gene end by 5 bases; junction bases not matched to a gene: 5. Per germline, CDR1 SGDLS and CDR2 YYNGEE. This CDR3 has 16 amino acids. Here the CDR3 reads CASSVGDRGQGETQYF. The CDR3 nucleotides are TGTGCCAGCAGCGTAGGGGACAGGGGGCAAGGGGAGACCCAGTACTTC. Filled out from reference TRBV9 and TRBJ2-5, the complete variable domain reads DSGVTQTPKHLITATGQRVTLRCSPRSGDLSVYWYQQSLDQGLQFLIQYYNGEERAKGNILERFSAQQFPDLHSELNLSSLELGDSALYFCASSVGDRGQGETQYFGPGTRLLVL.